The 5 T cell receptor beta chains presented below share a single source sample, sequenced in a study of blood T cells in healthy people across ages. Primed by a sample-barcoded 5' primer and a J-beta primer mix, a second PCR proceeded for about 6 to 12 cycles. TCRdb processed the 5' RACE reads anew with MiXCR; each CDR3 protein has one entry. The repertoire holds hundreds of thousands of distinct CDR3 sequences, with about a third as singletons. Sequenced: blood. The receptors shown here come from a woman aged 80 or over in good health.

This clonotype was seen many times. The J gene is TRBJ2-3, the V gene TRBV2, with 8 nucleotides matching TRBD2. Trimming took 7 bases from V and 6 from J; bases not matched to a gene: 12. The CDR3 runs 15 residues. CDR1 and CDR2 (germline): SNHLY, FYNNEI. CDR3 amino acids: CASTGVAGPRDTQYF. The CDR3 coding sequence is TGTGCCAGCACGGGAGTAGCGGGGCCGAGGGATACGCAGTATTTT.

This clonotype was counted at least ten times. The chain couples TRBV20-1 to TRBJ1-2; D gene ambiguous. Germline-derived CDR1 and CDR2 are DFQATT and SNEGSKA (reference sequence). The CDR3 extends over 13 amino acids. Trimming took off 5 bases at V and 2 bases at J, with 12 bases between the two ends. CDR3 sequence reads: CSALAATNYGYTF. CDR3 in DNA: TGCAGTGCTCTCGCGGCGACCAACTATGGCTACACCTTC.

This CDR3 is CASSQGLGQGDNEQFF. The CDR3 nucleotides read TGTGCCAGCAGCCAGGGGCTTGGACAGGGGGACAATGAGCAGTTCTTC. This chain joins TRBV7-9 and TRBJ2-1; TRBD1 aligns across 10 bases. The germline V gene has CDR1 SEHNR and CDR2 FQNEAQ (reference sequence). The CDR3 extends over 16 amino acids. The J segment lost 5 bases and the V segment lost 5 bases, leaving 9 bases of the junction unmatched.

To note about this clonotype: A much bigger clone sits one base away, suggesting this may be a read error. V and J are TRBV7-2 and TRBJ1-2; D perhaps matches TRBD1 (5 bases). Germline V gene lookup returns CDR1 SGHTA and CDR2 FQGNSA. The CDR3 is 12 residues long. CDR3 bases: TGTGCCAGCAACTTACCAGGGACCGGCTACACCTTC. Translation gives CASNLPGTGYTF.

In DNA form, the CDR3 reads TGTGCCAGCAGACTTAGCGGGGCAGATACGCAGTATTTT. This sequence encodes CASRLSGADTQYF. The rearrangement links TRBV3-1 to TRBJ2-3, with TRBD2 matching over 8 bases. V dropped 6 bases and J dropped 4; count of bases not matched to a gene: 3. Germline values: CDR1 LGHDT, CDR2 YNNKEL (reference sequence). This CDR3 region has 13 residues.